The 18 T cell receptor beta chains below all came from one sample that was sequenced in a study of blood T cells in healthy people across ages. Primed by a sample-barcoded 5' primer and a J-beta primer mix, a second PCR proceeded for 7 to 11 cycles. MiXCR was run by TCRdb on the 5' RACE reads, yielding one entry per CDR3 protein. Of some 850,000 distinct CDR3 sequences detected, roughly 25% appear once; the ten largest clones hold around 3%. A further study also used this sample, focusing on T cells of mothers and their children.

Sequenced sample: blood. Receptors were obtained from a boy aged 10-17 years in good health.

The rearrangement joins TRBV28 to TRBJ1-4; 7 bases align to TRBD1. CDR1 and CDR2 (germline): MDHEN, SYDVKM. This CDR3 is built from 14 residues. With 1 base clipped from V and 5 bases from J, the junction kept 1 base outside the gene matches. CDR3 protein: CASSLYRGNEKLFF. In DNA, the CDR3 is TGTGCCAGCAGTTTATACAGGGGAAATGAAAAACTGTTTTTT.

The sample holds a few counts of this clonotype. The chain carries TRBV20-1 and TRBJ2-7, with a tentative D call TRBD1 (7 bases). Germline-derived CDR1 and CDR2 are DFQATT and SNEGSKA (reference sequence). CDR3 length: 16 amino acids. V gave up 1 base and J gave up 2 bases, with 18 bases separating them. CDR3: CSARAGDSLLTYEQYF. The CDR3 DNA is TGCAGTGCTAGAGCGGGGGACAGTTTACTTACCTACGAGCAGTACTTC.

The V gene is TRBV6-1, the J gene TRBJ1-5; possible D gene TRBD1, 6 bases. Trimming removed 8 bases at V and 5 bases at J, with 16 bases between. This CDR3 contains 14 residues. The germline gives CDR1 MNHNS, CDR2 SASEGT. CDR3 bases: TGTGCCAGCGAGCGGGGGGGCACCTATCAGCCCCAGCATTTT. Translating gives CASERGGTYQPQHF.

This clonotype was seen more than once but under ten times. V and J are TRBV10-3 and TRBJ2-5, with 11 bases matching TRBD1. Germline values: CDR1 ENHRY, CDR2 SYGVKD. This CDR3 has 16 residues. The junction had 8 bases not matched to a gene; V was cut back by 4 bases and J by 4 bases. Here the CDR3 DNA reads TGTGCCATCAGTGGGTCCGGACAGGGGGCGCGAGAGACCCAGTACTTC. As protein: CAISGSGQGARETQYF.

This clonotype was observed a few times. This chain joins TRBV5-1 and TRBJ2-2; no clear D gene. Trimming removed 0 bases at V and 6 bases at J, with 6 bases between. From germline, CDR1 is SGHRS and CDR2 YFSETQ. This CDR3 is 13 amino acids long. The chain's CDR3 is CASSLERPGELFF. For the CDR3, the DNA is TGCGCCAGCAGCTTGGAAAGACCCGGGGAGCTGTTTTTT.

This clonotype was found a few times. The V call is TRBV20-1, the J call TRBJ2-5; D tentatively fits TRBD1 or TRBD2 (5 bases each). The CDR3 length is 11 residues. Germline assignment: CDR1 DFQATT and CDR2 SNEGSKA (reference sequence). V lost 5 bases to trimming and J lost 4 bases, with 8 bases between them. The CDR3 loop reads CSAWDGETQYF. CDR3 nucleotides: TGCAGTGCTTGGGACGGAGAGACCCAGTACTTC.

The CDR3 nucleotides are TGCGCCAGCAGTGAAGTCGGGGAGCTGTTTTTT. Translating it yields CASSEVGELFF. The chain couples TRBV10-2 to TRBJ2-2, with D uncertain. Germline V gene lookup returns CDR1 WSHSY and CDR2 SAAADI. V lost 3 bases and J lost 7, with 3 bases in between. The CDR3 is 11 amino acids.

This clonotype has more than one count but fewer than ten. The rearrangement links TRBV3-1 to TRBJ2-7; possible D gene TRBD2, 5 bases. Germline values: CDR1 LGHDT, CDR2 YNNKEL (reference sequence). This CDR3 is built from 16 residues. Deletions cut 1 base from V and 3 bases from J, with 16 bases between. The CDR3 sequence: CASSQVEAGVNYEQYF. The CDR3 coding sequence is TGTGCCAGCAGCCAAGTCGAGGCGGGTGTAAACTACGAGCAGTACTTC.

The rearrangement links TRBV20-1 to TRBJ2-1; D not certain. Germline V gene data show CDR1 as DFQATT and CDR2 as SNEGSKA (reference sequence). V shed 3 bases and J shed 13 bases, with 19 bases lying between them. The CDR3 has 13 residues. CDR3 coding DNA: TGCAGTGCTAGTTTCGCTGGCCTCGACCCCCAGTTCTTC. It codes for CSASFAGLDPQFF.

This chain joins TRBV4-1 and TRBJ2-7, with no clear D. The germline V gene encodes CDR1 MGHRA and CDR2 YSYEKL. The CDR3 covers 15 residues. V shed 4 bases and J shed 4 bases, with 17 bases lying between them. CDR3 sequence (DNA): TGCGCCAGCAGCCCCCTTGAAGGGATGCCGTACGAGCAGTACTTC. Encoded protein: CASSPLEGMPYEQYF.

The genes are TRBV4-1 and TRBJ2-5; 10 positions agree with TRBD1. Germline loops: CDR1 MGHRA, CDR2 YSYEKL. The CDR3 is 16 amino acids. Trimming cost V 3 bases and J 1 base; bases outside gene matches: 5. The CDR3 protein is CASSHPTGGSQETQYF. In DNA form, the CDR3 reads TGCGCCAGCAGCCACCCGACAGGGGGCTCCCAAGAGACCCAGTACTTC.

V usage is TRBV11-1 and J usage is TRBJ2-1; 8 bases line up with TRBD1. CDR1 and CDR2 (germline): SGHAT, FQDESV (reference sequence). The V and J ends lost 2 bases and 9 bases, in that order; junction bases with no gene match: 24. The CDR3 length is 20 residues. The CDR3 nucleotides are TGTGCCAGCAGCTTACCTAAGGCGGGACAGGCAAGGGGGAAGGCGAGTGAGCAGTTCTTC. Translated: CASSLPKAGQARGKASEQFF.

CDR3 loop: CSARDPRTYYNSPLHF. CDR3 nucleotides: TGCAGTGCTAGAGATCCGCGAACCTACTATAATTCACCCCTCCACTTT. The V call is TRBV20-1, the J call TRBJ1-6; D not certain. CDR1 and CDR2 (germline): DFQATT, SNEGSKA (reference sequence). V was shortened by 0 bases and J by 3 bases, with 12 bases between the two germline ends. The CDR3 runs to 16 residues.

This clonotype was seen a few times. The rearrangement links TRBV6-2 or TRBV6-3 to TRBJ2-3, with 8 bases matching TRBD2. The CDR3 spans 15 residues. Per the germline V gene, CDR1 is MNHEY and CDR2 is SVGEGT. V shed 8 bases, J shed 3 bases, and the junction held 10 bases outside the gene matches. CDR3 in amino acids: CASGFGSGGTDTQYF. As DNA, the CDR3 is TGTGCCAGCGGGTTCGGGAGCGGGGGAACAGATACGCAGTATTTT.

This rearrangement joins TRBV5-1 to TRBJ2-7, with TRBD2 identical over 8 bases. Germline V gene data show CDR1 as SGHRS and CDR2 as YFSETQ. The J segment lost 0 bases and the V segment lost 7 bases, leaving 9 bases of the junction unmatched. The CDR3 is made up of 15 amino acids. For the CDR3, the DNA is TGCGCCAGCCGAACCGGGACTAGGATCTCCTACGAGCAGTACTTC. This encodes CASRTGTRISYEQYF.

On this clonotype: Sequence at one end of the junction differs from germline and may be a read error. The V and J genes are TRBV3-1 and TRBJ2-1; D unclear. The J call is in doubt because the DNA end fits TRBJ2-5 better. Looked up from germline, CDR1 is LGHDT and CDR2 is YNNKEL (reference sequence). This CDR3 has 17 amino acids. CDR3 sequence: CVSSQDGIGRRQETQYF. The CDR3 nucleotides read TGTGTCAGCAGCCAAGACGGTATTGGGCGTCGTCAAGAGACCCAGTACTTC.

The sample holds one count of this clonotype. This sequence may be a read error, since a much larger clone differs from it by one base. The J gene is TRBJ1-2, the V gene TRBV20-1, with D unclear. CDR3 length: 11 amino acids. Germline V gene data show CDR1 as DFQATT and CDR2 as SNEGSKA (reference sequence). CDR3 residues: CSARGPYGHTF. The CDR3 DNA reads as TGCAGTGCTAGGGGCCCCTATGGCCACACCTTC.

This clonotype was seen only a few times. This sequence joins TRBV18 and TRBJ2-5, with D unresolved. Trimming shortened V by 3 bases and J by 9 bases, and 20 bases separated the two germline ends. The CDR3 is 15 amino acids. CDR1 KGHSH and CDR2 LQKENI come from the germline V gene. The CDR3 DNA follows: TGTGCCAGCTCACCGCAGGTCGGGCAGAGCGAGGCCCAGTACTTC. It translates to CASSPQVGQSEAQYF.